This T cell receptor (beta chain) is drawn from a study of cytomegalovirus exposure and HLA in healthy donors. PCR employed 60 Vbeta and 13 Jbeta primers. TCRdb's copy holds only in-frame clones and misses some; the assay was immunoSEQ multiplex PCR. The sample has 150,000 or so clones; about 79% are singletons. This CDR3 is 14 amino acids long. The V gene end was trimmed by 2 bases and the J gene end by 1 base; junction bases not matched to a gene: 3. From germline, CDR1 is SGHNT and CDR2 YYREEE (reference sequence). This clone was recorded a few times. The chain carries TRBV5-4 and TRBJ2-7; 7 nucleotides match TRBD1. Sequencing was carried out using PBMCs. This receptor was obtained from a man aged 50 to 60 in good health and CMV-seropositive. This CDR3 is CASSLGGQSYEQYF. CDR3 DNA sequence: TGTGCCAGCAGCTTAGGGGGACAGTCCTACGAGCAGTACTTC.